These T cell receptor beta chains were read from a single sample in a study of CD8+ T cells in alopecia areata. Assay: immunoSEQ multiplex PCR; the TCRdb copy retains only in-frame clones and omits some. This table has 250,000 to 350,000 clones, about three fifths appearing once. This specimen was CD4+ T cells sorted from blood, taken around week 54, from a patient treated with tofacitinib. The receptors come from a human donor with alopecia areata. CDR3s include the opening cysteine and the closing phenylalanine or tryptophan. The D gene is left open where the match is weak. Clone size is given for some rows only: seen once, a few or many times, or a class if the clone is expanded.

few,TRBJ2-1,TRBV29-1,TRBD2,TGCAGCGTCTCCGGGACTAGCGGCACCTACAATGAGCAGTTCTTC,CSVSGTSGTYNEQFF
-,TRBJ1-5,TRBV6-5,-,TGTGCCAGCAGCCCTGTAAAAAGTCAGCCCCAGCATTTT,CASSPVKSQPQHF
-,TRBJ2-7,TRBV4-3,-,TGCGCCAGCAGCCCGTCCCTAGGCGCTACCTACGAGCAGTACTTC,CASSPSLGATYEQYF
few,TRBJ1-2,TRBV29-1,-,TGCAGCGTTGAACCAGGTGGCTATGGCTACACCTTC,CSVEPGGYGYTF
-,TRBJ2-7,TRBV7-2,-,TGTGCCAGCAGCTTAGGAGGGGAAAGGGAGCAGTACTTC,CASSLGGEREQYF
-,TRBJ2-1,TRBV9,-,TGTGCCAGCAGCGATCATGGACTGAATGAGCAGTTCTTC,CASSDHGLNEQFF
few,TRBJ1-1,TRBV4-1,-,TGCGCCAGCGCCCCTTGGGGGAGAACTGAAGCTTTCTTT,CASAPWGRTEAFF
few,TRBJ1-2,TRBV14,TRBD1,TGTGCCAGCAGCCAACGGAGGGGGCTTGGTGGCTACACCTTC,CASSQRRGLGGYTF
-,TRBJ1-2,TRBV4-1,TRBD1,TGCGCCAGCAGCGGCCGGGACAGGCCCCCCTCTTCAACCTATGGCTACACCTTC,CASSGRDRPPSSTYGYTF
few,TRBJ2-7,TRBV5-1,-,TGCGCCAGCAGGAAGGACGGTAGATACTACGAGCAGTACTTC,CASRKDGRYYEQYF
-,TRBJ2-7,TRBV7-2,-,TGTGCCAGCAGCTTAGGACTGTGGGAGCAGTACTTC,CASSLGLWEQYF
-,TRBJ2-4,TRBV6-6,TRBD1,TGTGCCAGCAGGGTACAGGGGTGGTTCGGAAACATTCAGTACTTC,CASRVQGWFGNIQYF
-,TRBJ1-6,TRBV5-4,-,TGTGCCAGCAGCTTTGGCCTAGGTCAGGGAAGAGGATCACCCCTCCACTTT,CASSFGLGQGRGSPLHF
-,TRBJ1-2,TRBV5-4,-,TGTGCCAGCAGCCAGGACAGAGAATATGGCTACACCTTC,CASSQDREYGYTF
-,TRBJ2-7,TRBV30,-,TGTGCCGGTCGGAGAGCGGGTATATTCGAGCAGTACTTC,CAGRRAGIFEQYF
once,TRBJ1-5,TRBV30,TRBD1,TGTGCCTGGGACAGGGGATGGAATCAGCCCCAGCATTTT,CAWDRGWNQPQHF
-,TRBJ2-1,TRBV15,TRBD2,TGTGCCACCAGCAGAGATAACATCAGGGAGGGTACCTACAATGAGCAGTTCTTC,CATSRDNIREGTYNEQFF
-,TRBJ1-2,TRBV4-1,-,TGCGCCAGCAGCCAAGTGGGCCAGGGTAACTATGGCTACACCTTC,CASSQVGQGNYGYTF
few,TRBJ2-7,TRBV4-3,TRBD1,TGCGCCAGCAGCCAAGTTTCTGGACAGGGCTACGAGCAGTACTTC,CASSQVSGQGYEQYF
few,TRBJ2-1,TRBV5-1,-,TGCGCCAGCAGCGCTCTAAACCTCCTGATGGGGGCAAAACTCAATGAGCAGTTCTTC,CASSALNLLMGAKLNEQFF
few,TRBJ1-2,TRBV4-1,-,TGCGCCAGCAGCCAAGTTCAAGGACAGCTTGGAGGCTACACCTTC,CASSQVQGQLGGYTF
few,TRBJ1-5,TRBV2,-,TGTGCCAGCAGTAATAATCAGCCCCAGCATTTT,CASSNNQPQHF
-,TRBJ1-2,TRBV25-1,-,TGTGCCAGCAGTGAATATGGGGGACGGAGGGATGGCTACACCTTC,CASSEYGGRRDGYTF
-,TRBJ2-2,TRBV5-1,-,TGCGCCAGCAGCTTGGACGCGAACACCGGGGAGCTGTTTTTT,CASSLDANTGELFF
few,TRBJ2-7,TRBV30,TRBD1,TGTGCCTGGAGTGAACAGGGGTACGAGCAGTACTTC,CAWSEQGYEQYF
-,TRBJ2-1,TRBV7-2,TRBD2,TGTGCCAGCAGCTTATCGCGGGGGGTATACAATGAGCAGTTCTTC,CASSLSRGVYNEQFF
-,TRBJ2-1,TRBV5-1,-,TGCGCCAGCGGTCCCGAAGGGACAAATGAGCAGTTCTTC,CASGPEGTNEQFF
-,TRBJ1-1,TRBV2,TRBD1,TGTGCCAGCAGGGACCGCCGACAGGGGATGAACACTGAAGCTTTCTTT,CASRDRRQGMNTEAFF
-,TRBJ2-1,TRBV30,-,TGTGCCTGGAGTGTTTCAGTGGGGGGTGAGCAGTTCTTC,CAWSVSVGGEQFF
-,TRBJ1-2,TRBV7-2,-,TGTGCCAGCAGCTTAGCTGGGTTTGGTGGCTACACCTTC,CASSLAGFGGYTF
few,TRBJ1-5,TRBV29-1,TRBD1,TGCAGCGTCGGGGACAGGGAATACCAGCCCCAGCATTTT,CSVGDREYQPQHF
-,TRBJ2-7,TRBV5-1,-,TGCGCCAGCAGCCCGGCAGGGGGGCACTACGAGCAGTACTTC,CASSPAGGHYEQYF
few,TRBJ1-5,TRBV6-1,TRBD1,TGTGCCATCGGACAGGTGGGGCAGCCCCAGCATTTT,CAIGQVGQPQHF
-,TRBJ1-2,TRBV30,-,TGTGCCTGTAGTGTACGTGCAGATGGTGGCTACACCTTC,CACSVRADGGYTF
-,TRBJ2-1,TRBV7-9,TRBD2,TGTGCCAGCAAGATTAGCGGGGGCCTCGGGAACAATGAGCAGTTCTTC,CASKISGGLGNNEQFF
-,TRBJ2-7,TRBV7-9,-,TGTGCCAGCAGTGGCAGCCGTTTGAGGATGGTCGAGCAGTACTTC,CASSGSRLRMVEQYF
-,TRBJ2-3,TRBV25-1,-,TGTGCCAGCAGTGACAACTTGGCCTTCACAGATACGCAGTATTTT,CASSDNLAFTDTQYF